This TCR beta chain stems from a study of blood T cell repertoires in COVID-19. Study context: COVID-19 samples from acute and convalescent phases originated in the United States, Italy and Spain. PBMCs, B-cell-depleted T cells, or T cells provided the cDNA or gDNA that made up the material.

Germline CDR1 SGHRS, CDR2 YFSETQ. The CDR3 runs to 16 residues. Trimming at V came to 0 bases and at J to 8 bases, leaving 9 bases not matched to a gene. TCRdb's copy holds only in-frame clones and misses some; the assay was immunoSEQ multiplex PCR. The repertoire holds roughly 150,000 clones, with about 83% as singletons. This sequence was found in a woman aged 80 or over with acute or convalescent COVID-19. The sequenced sample was peripheral blood. The chain joins TRBV5-1 to TRBJ2-1; TRBD1 aligns across 9 bases. The CDR3 nucleotides are TGCGCCAGCAGCTTGGTTTGGACAGGGGATGCCGATGAGCAGTTCTTC. Translation gives CASSLVWTGDADEQFF.